This T cell receptor (beta chain) originates from a study of OX40 agonist ivuxolimab in advanced cancers. V lost 5 bases to trimming and J lost 2 bases; unmatched junction nucleotides: 6. The CDR3 runs 15 residues. The V gene's germline CDR1 is MNHEY and CDR2 SVGAGI. Produced via immunoSEQ multiplex PCR; TCRdb's table is partial and in-frame only. Of some 110,000 clones in the sample, about 94% were seen once. This clonotype was sampled from an adult with an advanced solid tumor such as melanoma, head and neck, liver or kidney cancer. V usage is TRBV6-5 and J usage is TRBJ1-3; TRBD1 matches at 7 bases. This material consisted of CD4+ or CD8+ T cells sorted from blood, taken in a trial of the OX40 agonist ivuxolimab. CDR3 residues: CASSRRGQAGNTIYF. The CDR3 bases are TGTGCCAGCAGTCGAAGGGGGCAGGCTGGAAACACCATATATTTT.